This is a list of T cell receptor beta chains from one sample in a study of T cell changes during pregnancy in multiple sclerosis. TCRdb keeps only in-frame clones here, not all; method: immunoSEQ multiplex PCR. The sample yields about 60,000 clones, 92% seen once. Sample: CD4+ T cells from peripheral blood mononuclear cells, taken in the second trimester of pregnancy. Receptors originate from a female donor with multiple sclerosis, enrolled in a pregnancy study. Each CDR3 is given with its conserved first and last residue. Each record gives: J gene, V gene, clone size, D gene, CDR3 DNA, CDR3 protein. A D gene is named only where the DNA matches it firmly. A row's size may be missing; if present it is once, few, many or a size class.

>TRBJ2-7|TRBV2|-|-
TGTGCCAGCAGTCCCACCTACGAGCAGTACTTC
CASSPTYEQYF
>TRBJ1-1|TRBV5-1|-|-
TGCGCCAGCAGCCCTAAGGGGTCCGGTCTGAACACTGAAGCTTTCTTT
CASSPKGSGLNTEAFF
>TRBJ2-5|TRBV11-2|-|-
TGTGCCAGCAGCTTATCTGGGACTTTCCAGTACTTC
CASSLSGTFQYF
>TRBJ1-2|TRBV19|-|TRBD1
TGTGCCAGTAGTACCACAGGGGCATACAACTATGGCTACACCTTC
CASSTTGAYNYGYTF
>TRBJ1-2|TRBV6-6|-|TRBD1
TGTGCCAGCAGTTACCCAACGACAGGGGACTATGGCTACACCTTC
CASSYPTTGDYGYTF
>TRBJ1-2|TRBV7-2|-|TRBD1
TGTGCCAGCAGCTTAAGGACAGGGTTTGATGGCTACACCTTC
CASSLRTGFDGYTF
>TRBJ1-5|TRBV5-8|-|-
TGTGCCAGCAGCTTGGCTGAGAGGAGCAATCAGCCCCAGCATTTT
CASSLAERSNQPQHF
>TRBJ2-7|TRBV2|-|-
TGTGCCAGCATCCCGGACAGAGCCTCCTACGAGCAGTACTTC
CASIPDRASYEQYF
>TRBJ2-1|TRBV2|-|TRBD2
TGTGCCAGCATTACTAGCGGGAGTTGGAATGAGCAGTTCTTC
CASITSGSWNEQFF
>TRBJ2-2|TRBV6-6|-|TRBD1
TGTGCCAGCAGCAGGGGGTTAGGCGGGGAGCTGTTTTTT
CASSRGLGGELFF
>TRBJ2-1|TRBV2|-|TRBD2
TGTGCCAGCCCTAGGACTAGCGGGAGGAACAATGAGCAGTTCTTC
CASPRTSGRNNEQFF
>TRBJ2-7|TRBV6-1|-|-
TGTGCCAGCAGTGAGCTGGGCCGAACCTACGAGCAGTACTTC
CASSELGRTYEQYF
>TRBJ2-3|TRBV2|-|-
TGTGCCAGCAGAATAACAGGGACAGATACGCAGTATTTT
CASRITGTDTQYF
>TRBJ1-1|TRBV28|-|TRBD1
TGTGCCAGCAGTCCCCGACAGGGGGCTAGGAACACTGAAGCTTTCTTT
CASSPRQGARNTEAFF
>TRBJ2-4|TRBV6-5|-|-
TGTGCCAGCAGTTACGGGCAGAAAAACATTCAGTACTTC
CASSYGQKNIQYF
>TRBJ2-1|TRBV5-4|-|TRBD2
TGTGCCAGCAGCTTGTATAGCGGGGGGGCATGGGATTACAATGAGCAGTTCTTC
CASSLYSGGAWDYNEQFF
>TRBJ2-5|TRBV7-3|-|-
TGTGCCAGCAGCTTAATCTCGGGAAACCAAGAGACCCAGTACTTC
CASSLISGNQETQYF
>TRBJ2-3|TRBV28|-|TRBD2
TGTGCCAGCAGATCCAGCGGGAGGTTCGCAGATACGCAGTATTTT
CASRSSGRFADTQYF
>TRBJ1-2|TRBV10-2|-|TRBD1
TGCGCCAGCAGTGACGGCAGGGGGGTGGTCTATGGCTACACCTTC
CASSDGRGVVYGYTF
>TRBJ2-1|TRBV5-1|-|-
TGCGCCAGCAGCTTGGATCGGGGAGGCAGGACTAACAATGAGCAGTTCTTC
CASSLDRGGRTNNEQFF
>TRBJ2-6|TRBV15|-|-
TGTGCCACCAGCTCTACTAGCTCTGGGGCCAACGTCCTGACTTTC
CATSSTSSGANVLTF
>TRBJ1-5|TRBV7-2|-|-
TGTGCCAGCAGCTTAGACTCCCCGGGTCAGCCCCAGCATTTT
CASSLDSPGQPQHF
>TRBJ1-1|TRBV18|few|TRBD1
TGTGCCAGCTCACCATTGACAGGGAGGAAATTAGGGGTGAACACTGAAGCTTTCTTT
CASSPLTGRKLGVNTEAFF
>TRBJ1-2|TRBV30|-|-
TGTGCCTGGAGCGTAGGAACAGGGCCTTTTGGCTACACCTTC
CAWSVGTGPFGYTF
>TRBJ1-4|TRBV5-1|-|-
TGCGCCAGCAGCGTGGACAGAACTAATGAAAAACTGTTTTTT
CASSVDRTNEKLFF
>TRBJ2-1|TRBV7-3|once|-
TGTGCCAGCAGCGTCGGGCGGGATGGTAATGAGCAGTTCTTC
CASSVGRDGNEQFF
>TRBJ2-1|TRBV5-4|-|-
TGTGCCAGCAGCTTCGGGACACATTACAATGAGCAGTTCTTC
CASSFGTHYNEQFF
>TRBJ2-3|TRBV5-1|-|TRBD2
TGCGCCAGCAGCTTCGGGAGGACAGATACGCAGTATTTT
CASSFGRTDTQYF
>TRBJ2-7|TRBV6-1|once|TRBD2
TGTGCCAGCAGTCCCTCAGCGGGAGCGGCCTACGAGCAGTACTTC
CASSPSAGAAYEQYF
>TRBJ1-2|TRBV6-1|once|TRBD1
TGTGCCAGCAACGGGGGGGGGACAGGGGGCTTTGGCTACACCTTC
CASNGGGTGGFGYTF
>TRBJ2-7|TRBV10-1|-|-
TGCGCCAGCAGTGAGTCGACTCAGGGCCCCTACGAGCAGTACTTC
CASSESTQGPYEQYF
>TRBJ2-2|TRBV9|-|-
TGTGCCAGCAGCGTAGCCCCAGGGGTTACGAACACCGGGGAGCTGTTTTTT
CASSVAPGVTNTGELFF
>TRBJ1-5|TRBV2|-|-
TGTGCCAGCAGCACGGGACATAATAGCAATCAGCCCCAGCATTTT
CASSTGHNSNQPQHF